This T cell receptor beta chain was captured by sequencing in a study of T-cell reconstitution after alpha-beta-depleted transplantation in children. Losses at the gene ends were 5 bases for V and 4 bases for J; bases not matched to a gene: 6. The V gene's germline CDR1 is MGHRA and CDR2 YSYEKL. The CDR3 length is 15 residues. Turning to this clonotype: Its antigen remains unidentified.

A library of TCRbeta sequences, prepared with unique molecular identifiers, was generated. TCRdb re-derived calls from the PCR reads in MiXCR, one entry per CDR3 protein. Among 400,000 to 450,000 distinct CDR3 sequences listed, about 40% were seen once. General study findings and limits: Once a year had passed after transplant, T-cell counts and diversity came mostly from newly produced T cells. Certain patients had high TCRbeta diversity at day 60, and it came from recipient T cells and thymic progenitors that survived. Reportedly, roughly two months post-transplant, alpha-beta T cells arose from several hundred expanded graft clones.

The chain uses TRBV4-1 and TRBJ1-2; 11 bases are a match to TRBD1. This specimen consisted of PBMCs, obtained before TCRalphabeta/CD19-depleted stem cell transplant. The clonotype was recovered from a girl aged 2 to 9 with aplastic anemia, due to receive a stem cell transplant. The CDR3 DNA reads as TGCGCCAGCAGCAAAGGGGGGACAGGGGGCTATGGCTACACCTTC. It specifies CASSKGGTGGYGYTF.